This TCR beta chain was observed in a study of blood T cell repertoires in COVID-19. About the research overall: PBMCs, B-cell-depleted T cells, or T cells were the source of the cDNA or gDNA that made up the material.

The CDR3 spans 16 residues. Between the trimmed V and J ends, which lost 0 bases and 5 bases, there was a span of 18 bases. Germline CDR1 reads SGHRS; CDR2 reads YFSETQ. The repertoire was sequenced with immunoSEQ multiplex PCR; TCRdb's copy has only in-frame clones and lacks some. The sample has 250,000 or so clones, about 80% seen once. The clonotype originates from a young man who had recovered from COVID-19. Sequencing was carried out using peripheral blood. This chain joins TRBV5-1 and TRBJ2-7, with D maybe TRBD1 (6 bases). The CDR3 region is CASSLGAGAGVDEQYF. CDR3 nucleotide sequence: TGCGCCAGCAGCTTGGGGGCAGGGGCTGGTGTAGACGAGCAGTACTTC.